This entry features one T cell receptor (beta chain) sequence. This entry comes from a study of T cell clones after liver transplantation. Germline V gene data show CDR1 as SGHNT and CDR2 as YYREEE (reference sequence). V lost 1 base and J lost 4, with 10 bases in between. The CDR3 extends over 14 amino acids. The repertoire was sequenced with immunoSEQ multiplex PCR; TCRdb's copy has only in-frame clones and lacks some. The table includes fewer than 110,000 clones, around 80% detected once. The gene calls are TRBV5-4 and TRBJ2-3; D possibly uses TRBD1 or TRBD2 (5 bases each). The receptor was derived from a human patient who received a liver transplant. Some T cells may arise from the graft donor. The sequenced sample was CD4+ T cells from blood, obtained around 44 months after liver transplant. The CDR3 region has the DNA TGTGCCAGCAGCTTGAATTTGGGACCAGATACGCAGTATTTT. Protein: CASSLNLGPDTQYF.